The 7 T cell receptor beta chains listed next were all sequenced from one sample in a study of blood T cell repertoires in COVID-19. Profiled with immunoSEQ multiplex PCR; TCRdb holds only in-frame clones, not every one. The sample comprises tens of thousands of clones, 89% of which are singletons, and roughly 2.6% rests with the top ten. What was sequenced was peripheral blood. These receptors were taken from a man aged 50 to 60 with COVID-19, enrolled during active disease.

The chain couples TRBV3-1 (or the pseudogene TRBV3-2) to TRBJ1-1, with 7 bases that match TRBD1. V lost 3 bases and J lost 8; bases outside the gene matches: 3. Germline assignment: CDR1 LGHDT and CDR2 YNNKEL (reference sequence). This CDR3 contains 12 residues. DNA for the CDR3: TGTGCCAGCAGCCAGGGCAGGGGGGAAGCTTTCTTT. It codes for CASSQGRGEAFF.

The rearrangement uses TRBV4-1 and TRBJ1-5, with 9 bases that match TRBD1. From germline, CDR1 is MGHRA and CDR2 YSYEKL. J was trimmed by 5 bases and V by 0 bases; bases with no gene match: 5. This CDR3 has 16 amino acids. The CDR3 is CASSQERTGDHQPQHF. The CDR3 region has the DNA TGCGCCAGCAGCCAAGAAAGGACAGGGGACCATCAGCCCCAGCATTTT.

The chain links TRBV2 to TRBJ1-2, with 8 positions matching TRBD1. CDR1 is SNHLY and CDR2 is FYNNEI in the germline V gene. V trimming: 1 base; J trimming: 8 bases; junction bases outside the gene matches: 6. This CDR3 is 14 amino acids long. The CDR3 nucleotides read TGTGCCAGCAGTGAAGTCAGGGGGCCGGGAGGCTACACCTTC. Residues: CASSEVRGPGGYTF.

The rearrangement uses TRBV9 and TRBJ2-3, with D unresolved. This CDR3 region has 11 residues. Germline V CDR1 and CDR2: SGDLS, YYNGEE. Trimming left V 3 bases short and J 5 bases short, with 4 bases between. CDR3 sequence reads: CASSAGDTQYF. The CDR3 bases are TGTGCCAGCAGCGCCGGAGATACGCAGTATTTT.

V and J are TRBV5-1 and TRBJ1-2; a possible D gene is TRBD1 (6 bases). This CDR3 contains 15 residues. V lost 4 bases and J lost 2, with 15 bases in between. The germline CDR1 and CDR2 sequences are SGHRS and YFSETQ. The CDR3 DNA reads as TGCGCCAGCAGCCCGGGCGGGGGCGTAAACTATGGCTACACCTTC. Translation: CASSPGGGVNYGYTF.

The V call is TRBV10-3, the J call TRBJ2-2; D is perhaps TRBD1 (6 bases). This CDR3 is built from 17 residues. Trimming left V 4 bases short and J 3 bases short, with 18 bases between. Germline CDR1 is ENHRY and CDR2 is SYGVKD. CDR3 protein: CAISGSQQGLYTGELFF. The CDR3 bases are TGTGCCATCAGTGGTTCACAACAGGGATTGTACACCGGGGAGCTGTTTTTT.

This clone has a single count. The V call is TRBV10-2, the J call TRBJ1-6, with 7 bases that match TRBD1. Per germline, CDR1 WSHSY and CDR2 SAAADI. The J segment lost 7 bases and the V segment lost 2 bases, leaving 2 bases of the junction unmatched. The CDR3 is 14 amino acids. The CDR3 DNA reads as TGCGCCAGCAGTGAGATCAGGGGGAATTCACCCCTCCACTTT. Translated, it gives CASSEIRGNSPLHF.